This T cell receptor (beta chain) stems from a study of blood T cell repertoires in COVID-19. Study context: T cells, B-cell-depleted T cells, or PBMCs supplied cDNA or gDNA.

This clone was recorded once. The table came from immunoSEQ multiplex PCR; TCRdb's copy has only in-frame clones and leaves some out. In the table there are some 110,000 clones, approximately 84% of which are singletons. The CDR3 extends over 15 amino acids. Trimming stripped 0 bases from V and 3 bases from J, with 10 bases between. From germline, CDR1 is SGHNT and CDR2 YYREEE (reference sequence). The chain links TRBV5-4 to TRBJ2-1, with D possibly being TRBD1 (7 bases). This TCR derives from a man aged 55 to 70 with acute or convalescent COVID-19. Sequenced material: peripheral blood. Here the CDR3 reads CASSLGQGGYNEQFF. The CDR3 DNA sequence: TGTGCCAGCAGCTTGGGGCAGGGGGGCTACAATGAGCAGTTCTTC.